This record covers a single T cell receptor beta chain. The antigen remains unidentified. These data originate in a study of identical twins. TCRdb processed the 5' RACE reads anew with MiXCR; each CDR3 protein has one entry. This sample has 500,000 or so distinct CDR3 sequences, with 14% found just once. Findings and caveats of the study: Cross-sectional statistical analysis, not tracking of the same donors, underpinned the conclusions.

This CDR3 spans 15 amino acids. Germline CDR1 and CDR2: SEHNR and FQNEAQ (reference sequence). V shed 5 bases, J shed 5 bases, and the junction held 11 bases outside the gene matches. These data also featured in a second study, about yellow fever vaccine responses in identical twins.

The sequencing input was CD4+ T cells sorted from blood. V and J are TRBV7-9 and TRBJ1-1, with 7 bases identical to TRBD1. The receptor was isolated from a young woman in good health. For the CDR3, the DNA is TGTGCCAGCAGCCCGGGCGGAGGGGGCCAAACTGAAGCTTTCTTT. Translated: CASSPGGGGQTEAFF. Looking up the rest from reference TRBV7-9 and TRBJ1-1 gives the full variable domain: DTGVSQNPRHKITKRGQNVTFRCDPISEHNRLYWYRQTLGQGPEFLTYFQNEAQLEKSRLLSDRFSAERPKGSFSTLEIQRTEQGDSAMYLCASSPGGGGQTEAFFGQGTRLTVV.